The sequence of this T cell receptor beta chain was determined in a study of metastatic and nonmetastatic thyroid tumors. Study in general: Across blood and tumor or nodule tissue, repertoires from malignant and benign thyroid patients were compared with one another.

Study findings and constraints: Versus benign nodules, malignant thyroid tumors reportedly had significantly higher TCR beta diversity, in blood and tumor.

Authors' processing steps: The study's classifier, a distant-metastasis tool for papillary thyroid cancer, was built using CDR3 differences across clinicopathological groups. TCRdb re-analyzed the PCR reads through MiXCR. TCRdb assigned the V and J calls; the authors' analysis was not used. Found here are about 21,000 clones, approximately 22% of them singletons; the top ten hold just over 8%. There are 17 residues in the CDR3. After removal of 5 bases from V and 3 bases from J, the junction contained 12 bases not matched to a gene. The V gene's germline CDR1 is MNHEY and CDR2 SMNVEV (reference sequence). No treatment of any kind had been given to any patient before thyroid surgery. Concerning this clone: Its target is unknown.

The receptor's source is a female donor with papillary thyroid cancer or a benign thyroid nodule (not recorded which). Some clones in this sample may be carry-over from other donors' samples. The chain is built from TRBV27 and TRBJ2-1; 8 bases are a match to TRBD2. Sequenced input: adjacent normal tissue. Here the CDR3 DNA reads TGTGCCAGCAGTCCACTCGGTGTGGGACTAGTCTACAATGAGCAGTTCTTC. This translates into CASSPLGVGLVYNEQFF.